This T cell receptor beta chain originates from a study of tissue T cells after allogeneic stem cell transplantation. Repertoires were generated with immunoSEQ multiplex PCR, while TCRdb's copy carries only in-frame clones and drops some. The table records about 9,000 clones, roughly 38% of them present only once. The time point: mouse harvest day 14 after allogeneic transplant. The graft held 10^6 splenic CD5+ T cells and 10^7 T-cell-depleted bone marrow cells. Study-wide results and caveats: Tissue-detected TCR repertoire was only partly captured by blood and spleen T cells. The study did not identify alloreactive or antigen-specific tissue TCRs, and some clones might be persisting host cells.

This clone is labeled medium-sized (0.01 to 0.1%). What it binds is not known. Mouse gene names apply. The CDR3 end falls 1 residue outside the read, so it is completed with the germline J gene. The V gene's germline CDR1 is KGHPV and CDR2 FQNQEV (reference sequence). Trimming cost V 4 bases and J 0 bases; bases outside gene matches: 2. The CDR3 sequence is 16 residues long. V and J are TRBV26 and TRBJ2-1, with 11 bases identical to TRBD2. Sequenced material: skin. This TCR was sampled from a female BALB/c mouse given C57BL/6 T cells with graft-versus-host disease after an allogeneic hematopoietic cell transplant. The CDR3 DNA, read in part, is TGTGCCAGCAGTCGGGACTGGGGGTATAACTATGCTGAGCAGTTC. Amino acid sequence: CASSRDWGYNYAEQF. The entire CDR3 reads CASSRDWGYNYAEQFF.